Sequencing of this T cell receptor beta chain was carried out in a study of blood T cell repertoires in COVID-19. Across the study: Whether acute or convalescent, the COVID-19 samples came from the United States, Italy and Spain. PBMCs, B-cell-depleted T cells, or T cells were the source of the cDNA or gDNA that made up the material.

Original data processing: Estimated nucleated cell counts came from reference gene primer amplification. This table comes from immunoSEQ multiplex PCR, and its TCRdb copy is limited to in-frame clones, with some not included. V and J calls and clone size are as listed in that table; D and trimming were resolved from the DNA. This sample has roughly 100,000 clones, with approximately 90% found just once. This clone occurred a few times. The TCR originated in a man aged 45 to 65 with acute or convalescent COVID-19. Source material: peripheral blood.

This chain's CDR3 is CAWSFGGDNQPQHF. The CDR3 DNA sequence: TGTGCCTGGAGTTTCGGGGGAGACAATCAGCCCCAGCATTTT. The gene calls are TRBV30 and TRBJ1-5; possible D gene TRBD1, 5 bases. This CDR3 contains 14 residues. Trimming took 2 bases from V and 3 from J, leaving 11 bases between them. Germline CDR1 and CDR2: GTSNPN and SVGIG (reference sequence).